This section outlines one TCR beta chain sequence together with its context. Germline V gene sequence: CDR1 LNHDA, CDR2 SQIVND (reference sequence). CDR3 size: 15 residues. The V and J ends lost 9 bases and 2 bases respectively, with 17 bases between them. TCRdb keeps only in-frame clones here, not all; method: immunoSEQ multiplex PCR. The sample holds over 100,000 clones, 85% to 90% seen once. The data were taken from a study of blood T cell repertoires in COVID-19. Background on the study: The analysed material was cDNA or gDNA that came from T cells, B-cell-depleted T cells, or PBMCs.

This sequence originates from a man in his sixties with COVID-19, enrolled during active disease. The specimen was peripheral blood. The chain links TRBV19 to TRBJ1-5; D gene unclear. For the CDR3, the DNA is TGTGCCAGCCCCGAGCGGTTTTGGGGCAATCAGCCCCAGCATTTT. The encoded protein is CASPERFWGNQPQHF.